These 15 T cell receptor beta chains were all obtained from the same sample, sequenced in a study of T cell repertoires in cytomegalovirus infection. Using its own MiXCR run on the reads, TCRdb lists one record per CDR3 protein. The profile shows about 680,000 distinct CDR3 sequences, less than 25% of them singletons. Sequencing was done on a sample of CD8+ T cells from PBMCs. These receptors all stem from a human donor in good health (CMV status not recorded). Some clones in this sample may be carry-over from other donors' samples.

The V gene is TRBV4-3, the J gene TRBJ2-1; 7 bases align to TRBD2. J lost 3 bases, V lost 1 base, and 15 bases had no gene match. CDR1 and CDR2 from the germline V gene are LGHNA and YSLEER. CDR3 length: 19 residues. CDR3 sequence (DNA): TGCGCCAGCAGCCAAGCAGGATGGGAGGGCCAGGGAATCTACAATGAGCAGTTCTTC. Protein: CASSQAGWEGQGIYNEQFF.

The chain links TRBV4-2 to TRBJ1-1; 8 nucleotides line up with TRBD1. The CDR3 sequence is 14 residues long. In germline, CDR1 is LGHNA, CDR2 YNFKEQ. The V gene end was trimmed by 6 bases and the J gene end by 2 bases; junction bases not matched to a gene: 5. CDR3 nucleotide sequence: TGTGCCAGCAGTCGGGACAGGCTCAACACTGAAGCTTTCTTT. Residues: CASSRDRLNTEAFF.

This clonotype has at least ten counts. This chain uses TRBV7-8 with TRBJ2-1; TRBD1 matches at 8 bases. The germline V gene encodes CDR1 SGHVS and CDR2 FQNEAQ. With V trimmed by 3 bases and J by 12 bases, 13 bases remained unmatched. CDR3 length: 15 amino acids. The CDR3 sequence: CASSFPGQVYLRQFF. The CDR3 coding sequence is TGTGCCAGCAGCTTTCCGGGACAGGTCTACTTAAGGCAGTTCTTC.

There are many counts of this clonotype. The CDR3, as DNA: TGTGCCAGTAGTCCCCCGAACACTGAAGCTTTCTTT. It yields the protein CASSPPNTEAFF. The V gene is TRBV19, the J gene TRBJ1-1; no clear D gene. The germline CDR1 and CDR2 sequences are LNHDA and SQIVND (reference sequence). The CDR3 totals 12 residues. V was clipped by 5 bases and J by 1 base, with 5 bases between them.

This clonotype appeared a few times. The chain joins TRBV28 to TRBJ2-7; 9 bases agree with TRBD1. Germline CDR1 reads MDHEN; CDR2 reads SYDVKM. V gave up 6 bases and J gave up 3 bases; unmatched junction bases: 6. The CDR3 runs to 14 residues. The CDR3 loop is CASSHTGGSYEQYF. The CDR3 DNA sequence: TGTGCCAGCAGCCACACAGGGGGCAGCTACGAGCAGTACTTC.

To note about this clonotype: A much larger clonotype is one base distant, so this may be a read error. This rearrangement joins TRBV6-1 to TRBJ2-3; D ambiguous. The CDR3 has 11 residues. CDR1 and CDR2 (germline): MNHNS, SASEGT. CDR3 amino acids: CANSEPDTQYF. DNA of the CDR3: TGTGCCAACAGTGAACCAGATACGCAGTATTTT.

On this clonotype itself: A read error is possible here, since a much larger clone lies one base away. The chain recombines TRBV7-3 with TRBJ2-1; 12 bases are shared with TRBD2. This CDR3 is built from 15 residues. The germline V gene has CDR1 SGHTA and CDR2 FQGTGA. CDR3 protein: CANSLLAGGNNEQFF. CDR3 nucleotides: TGTGCCAACAGCTTACTAGCGGGGGGTAACAATGAGCAGTTCTTC. The full variable domain, its missing parts supplied by reference TRBV7-3 and TRBJ2-1, is GAGVSQTPSNKVTEKGKYVELRCDPISGHTALYWYRQSLGQGPEFLIYFQGTGAADDSGLPNDRFFAVRPEGSVSTLKIQRTERGDSAVYLCANSLLAGGNNEQFFGPGTRLTVL.

The V and J genes are TRBV14 and TRBJ2-7; tentative D call: TRBD1 (5 bases). This CDR3 spans 11 amino acids. Deletions cut 1 base from V and 7 bases from J, with 5 bases between. From germline, CDR1 is SGHDN and CDR2 FVKESK. CDR3 amino acids: CASSQGQEQYF. CDR3 nucleotides: TGTGCCAGCAGCCAAGGACAGGAGCAGTACTTC.

The chain has TRBV28 and TRBJ2-7; D may be TRBD1 (6 bases). This CDR3 region has 14 residues. The V end was cut by 5 bases, the J end by 1 base, with 12 bases between. In germline, CDR1 is MDHEN, CDR2 SYDVKM. The CDR3 DNA reads as TGTGCCAGCAGTAGCCTACAGGGATCCTACGAGCAGTACGTC. It codes for CASSSLQGSYEQYV.

This chain links TRBV7-2 with TRBJ1-5; TRBD1 matches 10 bases. In germline, CDR1 is SGHTA, CDR2 FQGNSA. V lost 8 bases, J lost 2 bases, and 15 bases stayed unmatched. The CDR3 runs 18 residues. CDR3 DNA sequence: TGTGCCAGCGACTGGACAGGGGGGGGCTCTGGTCGCAATCAGCCCCAGCATTTT. Its translation: CASDWTGGGSGRNQPQHF.

This clonotype was counted many times. This chain links TRBV7-6 with TRBJ2-3, with D possibly matching TRBD2 (5 bases). Per the germline V gene, CDR1 is SGHVS and CDR2 is FNYEAQ. The V end was cut by 5 bases, the J end by 0 bases, with 15 bases between. CDR3 length equals 16 residues. CDR3 DNA sequence: TGTGCCAGCAGCCCCCGCCGCGGGCCTAGCACAGATACGCAGTATTTT. This translates into CASSPRRGPSTDTQYF.

This clonotype has a count of ten or more. The chain has TRBV7-2 and TRBJ1-1; D not certain. Trimming left V 1 base short and J 1 base short, with 10 bases between. Germline-derived CDR1 and CDR2 are SGHTA and FQGNSA. This CDR3 has 15 residues. The CDR3 nucleotides are TGTGCCAGCAGCTTAGATTTATCCGCGAACACTGAAGCTTTCTTT. The encoded protein is CASSLDLSANTEAFF.

With regard to this clonotype: This may arise from a read error, as a much more abundant clone is one base away. CDR3 residues: CTSSEAWGANTEAFF. In DNA, the CDR3 is TGTACCAGCAGTGAAGCATGGGGCGCGAACACTGAAGCTTTCTTT. The gene calls are TRBV6-1 and TRBJ1-1, with a possible D match to TRBD1 (5 bases). Germline V lookup: CDR1 MNHNS, CDR2 SASEGT. The CDR3 is 15 residues long.

This chain joins TRBV15 and TRBJ2-2; maybe TRBD2 (6 bases). Between the trimmed V and J ends, which lost 4 bases and 1 base, there was a span of 10 bases. This CDR3 has 15 residues. The germline CDR1 and CDR2 sequences are LNHNV and YYDKDF (reference sequence). Here the CDR3 reads CATSKEGVNTGELFF. The CDR3, as DNA: TGTGCCACCAGCAAGGAGGGAGTGAACACCGGGGAGCTGTTTTTT.

This clonotype was counted a few times. The CDR3 region has the DNA TGTGCCAGCAGTGCCGTCAGGGACATGAACACTGAAGCTTTCTTT. Its translation: CASSAVRDMNTEAFF. The genes are TRBV25-1 and TRBJ1-1, with D perhaps matching TRBD1 (6 bases). This CDR3 spans 15 amino acids. Germline loops: CDR1 MGHDK, CDR2 SYGVNS. Trimming shortened V by 4 bases and J by 0 bases, and 12 bases separated the two germline ends.